One and the same sample provided the 27 T cell receptor beta chains below, sequenced in a study of cytotoxic CD8 clonotypes in ibrutinib-treated CLL. The data were produced by immunoSEQ multiplex PCR, yet TCRdb's version contains in-frame clones alone and is incomplete. Among around 130,000 clones listed, 80% to 85% were seen once. The input for sequencing was PBMCs, taken after 24 months of ibrutinib treatment. The receptors derive from a human donor with chronic lymphocytic leukemia.

In its sample, this clone was seen once. The chain combines TRBV10-1 with TRBJ1-1; the D gene is possibly TRBD1 (5 bases). The CDR3 totals 14 residues. Germline V gives CDR1 WNHNN, CDR2 SYGVQD (reference sequence). V was pared by 5 bases and J by 4 bases, with 14 bases between. The CDR3 reads CASSLMGQGTEAFF. The CDR3 DNA reads TGCGCCAGCAGTTTGATGGGGCAAGGCACTGAAGCTTTCTTT.

The chain combines TRBV9 with TRBJ2-3; TRBD1 or TRBD2 may be the D gene (6 bases each). Between the trimmed V and J ends, which lost 0 bases and 1 base, there was a span of 12 bases. The germline gives CDR1 SGDLS, CDR2 YYNGEE. This CDR3 contains 16 residues. The CDR3 bases are TGTGCCAGCAGCGTAGTCCCGGGGGCCCGCACAGATACGCAGTATTTT. Amino acids: CASSVVPGARTDTQYF.

The chain joins TRBV6-6 to TRBJ2-2; weak D call: TRBD2 (6 bases). V was clipped by 7 bases and J by 0 bases, with 12 bases between them. Germline V gene data show CDR1 as MNHNY and CDR2 as SVGAGI (reference sequence). CDR3 length: 15 residues. The CDR3 DNA sequence: TGTGCCAGCAAGACCGGGGGTACGAACACCGGGGAGCTGTTTTTT. Protein sequence: CASKTGGTNTGELFF.

V is TRBV30 and J is TRBJ1-2; 8 bases agree with TRBD1. The CDR3 extends over 14 amino acids. CDR1 is GTSNPN and CDR2 is SVGIG in the germline V gene (reference sequence). V shed 0 bases, J shed 4 bases, and the junction held 4 bases outside the gene matches. The CDR3 here is CAWSVSGGGYGYTF. The CDR3 coding sequence is TGTGCCTGGAGTGTGTCAGGGGGCGGCTATGGCTACACCTTC.

A word on this clone: The CDR3 ends on some other residue instead of the conserved phenylalanine or tryptophan, so this is likely a read error. No DNA is shown, since the ends of the CDR3 on it are uncertain; the CDR3 is the one TCRdb lists. V is TRBV14 and J is TRBJ1-1; no check of the table's D call, TRBD1, against the DNA was made. Germline CDR1 is SGHDN and CDR2 is FVKESK. The CDR3 region is 13 residues in length, termini included. This chain's CDR3 is CASSQEGTRGRSL.

The genes are TRBV7-9 and TRBJ1-1, with TRBD1 as a possible D gene (5 bases). CDR1 and CDR2 (germline): SEHNR, FQNEAQ (reference sequence). The CDR3 spans 18 residues. V was clipped by 2 bases and J by 6 bases, with 25 bases between them. The CDR3 spells CASSLFRGFGQGGAEAFF. The DNA of the CDR3 is TGTGCCAGCAGCTTATTCCGGGGGTTTGGGCAGGGAGGGGCTGAAGCTTTCTTT.

This clone was seen a single time. The chain uses TRBV30 and TRBJ1-1; D might be TRBD1 (5 bases). Germline loops: CDR1 GTSNPN, CDR2 SVGIG (reference sequence). The CDR3 totals 19 residues. Trimming removed 0 bases from V and 1 base from J, with 24 bases in between. The CDR3 region has the DNA TGTGCCTGGAGTGTAATTGGGGGACTCGGGACTTCTAGGAACACTGAAGCTTTCTTT. Its translation: CAWSVIGGLGTSRNTEAFF.

The V and J genes are TRBV9 and TRBJ2-3, with 8 nucleotides matching TRBD2. Germline V gene lookup returns CDR1 SGDLS and CDR2 YYNGEE. The CDR3 contains 17 residues. V was pared by 4 bases and J by 2 bases, with 12 bases of the junction left unmatched. The CDR3 bases are TGTGCCAGCAGCCAAGGGGCAGCGGGGGCCTACACAGATACGCAGTATTTT. Translating it yields CASSQGAAGAYTDTQYF.

Notes on this clone: Relative to the germline gene, one junction end is altered; a read error may explain this. This chain links TRBV5-5 with TRBJ2-7, with TRBD1 identical over 12 bases. In germline, CDR1 is SGHKS, CDR2 YYEKEE (reference sequence). The CDR3 spans 16 residues. CDR3 DNA: TGCGCCAGCAGCCATATGCCCGGGACAGGGGGCGACGAGCAGTACTTC. It is translated as CASSHMPGTGGDEQYF. The full variable domain, its missing parts supplied by reference TRBV5-5 and TRBJ2-7, is DAGVTQSPTHLIKTRGQQVTLRCSPISGHKSVSWYQQVLGQGPQFIFQYYEKEERGRGNFPDRFSARQFPNYSSELNVNALLLGDSALYLCASSHMPGTGGDEQYFGPGTRLTVT.

CDR3 DNA: TGTGCCAGCAGTGCGGGACTAGCGGGGGGACAAGAGACCCAGTACTTC. This codes for CASSAGLAGGQETQYF. This chain links TRBV25-1 with TRBJ2-5, with 15 nucleotides matching TRBD2. V was pared by 4 bases and J by 2 bases, with 2 bases of the junction left unmatched. Germline lookup yields CDR1 MGHDK and CDR2 SYGVNS. The CDR3 consists of 16 residues. The full variable domain, in which reference TRBV25-1 and TRBJ2-5 provide the parts outside the CDR3, is EADIYQTPRYLVIGTGKKITLECSQTMGHDKMYWYQQDPGMELHLIHYSYGVNSTEKGDLSSESTVSRIRTEHFPLTLESARPSHTSQYLCASSAGLAGGQETQYFGPGTRLLVL.

The chain combines TRBV5-1 with TRBJ1-4; D gene unclear. Germline V gene sequence: CDR1 SGHRS, CDR2 YFSETQ. Deletions cut 2 bases from V and 3 bases from J, with 11 bases between. This CDR3 spans 15 amino acids. The CDR3 loop reads CASSFVRDPNEKLFF. The CDR3 DNA follows: TGCGCCAGCAGCTTCGTTAGGGATCCTAATGAAAAACTGTTTTTT.

This clone was seen just once. The chain is built from TRBV25-1 and TRBJ1-5, with a possible D match to TRBD1 (5 bases). The V and J ends lost 5 bases and 0 bases respectively, with 8 bases between them. Germline V CDR1 and CDR2: MGHDK, SYGVNS. The CDR3 covers 14 residues. The DNA for the CDR3 is TGTGCCAGCAGTCCAGGGAATAGCAATCAGCCCCAGCATTTT. This codes for CASSPGNSNQPQHF.

This clone was counted between two and nine times. The V and J genes are TRBV5-1 and TRBJ2-3, with 12 bases fitting TRBD2. Germline loops: CDR1 SGHRS, CDR2 YFSETQ. CDR3 length: 16 amino acids. J was trimmed by 5 bases and V by 0 bases; bases with no gene match: 4. The CDR3 DNA reads as TGCGCCAGCAGCTTGGGAGGACTAGCGGGGAAAGATACGCAGTATTTT. Protein product: CASSLGGLAGKDTQYF.

The chain recombines TRBV28 with TRBJ1-1, with D possibly being TRBD1 (6 bases). Deletions cut 2 bases from V and 5 bases from J, with 18 bases between. Germline V gives CDR1 MDHEN, CDR2 SYDVKM. CDR3 length: 16 residues. CDR3 sequence reads: CASSLSWPGARTEAFF. CDR3 coding DNA: TGTGCCAGCAGTTTAAGCTGGCCGGGGGCGAGGACTGAAGCTTTCTTT. Full variable domain (missing parts from reference TRBV28 and TRBJ1-1): DVKVTQSSRYLVKRTGEKVFLECVQDMDHENMFWYRQDPGLGLRLIYFSYDVKMKEKGDIPEGYSVSREKKERFSLILESASTNQTSMYLCASSLSWPGARTEAFFGQGTRLTVV.

This chain links TRBV11-2 with TRBJ2-1; 10 bases are shared with TRBD1. Germline V lookup: CDR1 SGHAT, CDR2 FQNNGV. This CDR3 has 12 residues. The trim removed 1 base at V and 12 bases at J, leaving 0 bases unmatched. The CDR3 DNA sequence: TGTGCCAGCAGCTTAGGGGACAGGGGGCAGTTCTTC. As protein: CASSLGDRGQFF.

This clone was detected once. The genes are TRBV4-1 and TRBJ2-1; D might be TRBD2 (5 bases). There are 17 residues in the CDR3. CDR1 and CDR2 from the germline V gene are MGHRA and YSYEKL. V was shortened by 8 bases and J by 0 bases, with 20 bases between the two germline ends. The CDR3 here is CASRTGGGKGSYNEQFF. The CDR3, as DNA: TGCGCCAGCCGAACCGGAGGCGGAAAGGGCTCCTACAATGAGCAGTTCTTC.

The V call is TRBV10-3, the J call TRBJ2-3; the D is unclear. Germline V lookup: CDR1 ENHRY, CDR2 SYGVKD. There are 15 residues in the CDR3. Trimming cost V 2 bases and J 2 bases, with 11 bases left between them. In DNA, the CDR3 is TGTGCCATCAGTGAGCGGAGCAGTAACACAGATACGCAGTATTTT. Its translation: CAISERSSNTDTQYF.

The chain employs TRBV6-6 and TRBJ1-2; D unclear. Looked up from germline, CDR1 is MNHNY and CDR2 is SVGAGI (reference sequence). The CDR3 covers 14 residues. V was pared by 0 bases and J by 2 bases, with 7 bases between. The CDR3: CASSYSSRNYGYTF. The CDR3 DNA sequence: TGTGCCAGCAGTTACTCATCCCGGAACTATGGCTACACCTTC.

This rearrangement joins TRBV20-1 to TRBJ2-5; D gene unclear. The V gene lost 6 bases and the J gene lost 9 bases, with 11 bases spanning the gap. The CDR3 sequence is 10 residues long. Germline V lookup: CDR1 DFQATT, CDR2 SNEGSKA (reference sequence). DNA of the CDR3: TGCAGTGCGGCCCCCCTGGCCCAGTACTTC. It yields the protein CSAAPLAQYF.

This chain links TRBV19 with TRBJ1-1; D gene unclear. This CDR3 region has 14 residues. Germline V CDR1 and CDR2: LNHDA, SQIVND (reference sequence). The germline V and J ends were trimmed by 6 bases and 0 bases, with 11 bases remaining between them. The CDR3 region has the DNA TGTGCCAGTAGCAGGTCTCGCATGAACACTGAAGCTTTCTTT. This gives the protein CASSRSRMNTEAFF.

In regard to this clone: Other DNA sequences in the sample encode the same CDR3. The chain carries TRBV6-5 and TRBJ1-6; perhaps TRBD1 as D (6 bases). There are 16 residues in the CDR3. The germline gives CDR1 MNHEY, CDR2 SVGAGI. Between the trimmed V and J ends, which lost 2 bases and 5 bases, there was a span of 13 bases. The DNA for the CDR3 is TGTGCCAGCAGTTACCTGCCAGGGGTCGATAATTCACCCCTCCACTTT. The encoded protein is CASSYLPGVDNSPLHF.

This clone was found once. The chain carries TRBV11-2 and TRBJ2-5; D unresolved. This CDR3 spans 14 amino acids. V gave up 1 base and J gave up 0 bases, with 6 bases separating them. Germline CDR1 SGHAT, CDR2 FQNNGV. The CDR3, as DNA: TGTGCCAGCAGCTTAGCCCGGTACCAAGAGACCCAGTACTTC. This gives the protein CASSLARYQETQYF. Based on the CDR3 plus reference TRBV11-2 and TRBJ2-5, the full variable domain is EAGVAQSPRYKIIEKRQSVAFWCNPISGHATLYWYQQILGQGPKLLIQFQNNGVVDDSQLPKDRFSAERLKGVDSTLKIQPAKLEDSAVYLCASSLARYQETQYFGPGTRLLVL.

This rearrangement joins TRBV2 to TRBJ1-2, with a weak D call TRBD1 (5 bases). The V end was cut by 4 bases, the J end by 5 bases, with 11 bases between. The CDR3 extends over 13 amino acids. The germline V gene has CDR1 SNHLY and CDR2 FYNNEI. The CDR3 nucleotides are TGTGCCAGCAGTGGCAACAGGCAGTATGGCTACACCTTC. It is translated as CASSGNRQYGYTF.

The V and J genes are TRBV14 and TRBJ2-1, with 11 bases lining up with TRBD2. Trimming cost V 4 bases and J 4 bases; bases outside gene matches: 18. The CDR3 totals 20 residues. Germline CDR1 reads SGHDN; CDR2 reads FVKESK. In DNA, the CDR3 is TGTGCCAGCAGCCCTACCGAAACTAGCGGGGGACCCCTTTGGTACAATGAGCAGTTCTTC. Amino acid sequence: CASSPTETSGGPLWYNEQFF.

The chain carries TRBV30 and TRBJ2-3, with TRBD2 identical over 7 bases. CDR3 size: 12 residues. Per germline, CDR1 GTSNPN and CDR2 SVGIG (reference sequence). The J segment lost 6 bases and the V segment lost 5 bases, leaving 5 bases of the junction unmatched. The CDR3 coding sequence is TGTGCCTGGGGGGGACTAAGCGATACGCAGTATTTT. This sequence encodes CAWGGLSDTQYF.

This clone was counted only a few times. The chain links TRBV19 to TRBJ1-5, with 7 positions matching TRBD1. This CDR3 contains 13 residues. With V trimmed by 8 bases and J by 4 bases, 5 bases remained unmatched. Germline CDR1 LNHDA, CDR2 SQIVND (reference sequence). The CDR3 loop reads CASQGTANQPQHF. The CDR3 coding sequence is TGTGCCAGTCAAGGGACAGCAAATCAGCCCCAGCATTTT.

V is TRBV9 and J is TRBJ2-7; possible D gene TRBD2, 6 bases. Germline values: CDR1 SGDLS, CDR2 YYNGEE. CDR3 length: 14 amino acids. V was clipped by 1 base and J by 0 bases, with 8 bases between them. The DNA of the CDR3 is TGTGCCAGCAGCGTACTAGCGAACTCCTACGAGCAGTACTTC. Translating it yields CASSVLANSYEQYF.